These T cell receptor beta chains were read from a single sample in a study of blood T cell repertoires in COVID-19. Libraries were prepared by immunoSEQ multiplex PCR; TCRdb keeps only in-frame clonotypes and omits some of them. The profile shows tens of thousands of clones, around 82% of them singletons. The sample taken for sequencing was peripheral blood. These receptors all stem from a woman aged 80 or over with acute or convalescent COVID-19. CDR3s leave out the opening cysteine and the closing phenylalanine or tryptophan.

TRBV7-9	TRBJ1-4	ASSLGDRGSNEKLF
TRBV7-2	TRBJ2-1	ASSRQGRNEQF
TRBV6-4	TRBJ1-4	ASSPSGGIGEKLF
TRBV29-1	TRBJ2-3	SGIDHRGSQY
TRBV11-2	TRBJ2-7	ASSPEGQTGSEQY
TRBV6-5	TRBJ2-1	ASSYGLAGRDEQF
TRBV28	TRBJ1-4	ASRLNTWGGASNEKLF
TRBV10-1	TRBJ2-1	ASSDSIAGGRSEQF
TRBV5-4	TRBJ2-7	ASSLIVGASYEQY
TRBV2	TRBJ1-3	ASSGGTSGNTIY
TRBV5-1	TRBJ2-2	ASSLGRAANTGELF